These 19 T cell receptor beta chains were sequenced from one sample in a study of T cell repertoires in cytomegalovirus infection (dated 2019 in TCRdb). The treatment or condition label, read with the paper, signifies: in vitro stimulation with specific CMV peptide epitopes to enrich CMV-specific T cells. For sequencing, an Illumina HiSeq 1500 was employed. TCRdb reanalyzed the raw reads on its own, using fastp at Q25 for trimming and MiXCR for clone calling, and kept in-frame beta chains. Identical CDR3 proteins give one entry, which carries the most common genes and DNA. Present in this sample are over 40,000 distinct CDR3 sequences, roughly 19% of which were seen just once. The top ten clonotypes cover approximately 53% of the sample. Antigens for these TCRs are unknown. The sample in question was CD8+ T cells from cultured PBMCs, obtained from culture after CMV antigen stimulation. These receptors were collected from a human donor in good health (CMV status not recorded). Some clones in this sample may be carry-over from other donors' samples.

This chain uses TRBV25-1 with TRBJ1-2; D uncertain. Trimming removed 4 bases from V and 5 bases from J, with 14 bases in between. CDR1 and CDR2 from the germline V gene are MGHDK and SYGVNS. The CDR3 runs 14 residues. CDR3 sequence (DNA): TGTGCCAGCAGTGCCCGGGCGGCACCATATGGCTACACCTTC. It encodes CASSARAAPYGYTF.

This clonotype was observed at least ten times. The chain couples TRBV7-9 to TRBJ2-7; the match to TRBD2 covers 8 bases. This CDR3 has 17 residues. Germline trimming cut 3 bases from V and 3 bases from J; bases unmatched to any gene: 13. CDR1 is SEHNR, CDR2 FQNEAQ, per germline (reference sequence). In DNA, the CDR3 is TGTGCCAGCAGCTTCCCCTCAACGGCGGGGGGCGACTACGAGCAGTACTTC. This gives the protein CASSFPSTAGGDYEQYF.

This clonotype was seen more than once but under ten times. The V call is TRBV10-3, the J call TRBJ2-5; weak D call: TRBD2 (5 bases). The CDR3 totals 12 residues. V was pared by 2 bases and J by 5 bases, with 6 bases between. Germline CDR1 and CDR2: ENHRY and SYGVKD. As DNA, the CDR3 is TGTGCCATCAGTGAGCCGGGGGAGACCCAGTACTTC. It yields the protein CAISEPGETQYF.

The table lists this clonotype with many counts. CDR3 DNA: TGTGCCAGCAGCGCCCCGTCAGGTGGGGGCGGTGGGGGTGTGTACCAAGAGACCCAGTACTTC. It translates to CASSAPSGGGGGGVYQETQYF. This rearrangement joins TRBV7-6 to TRBJ2-5, with a weak D call TRBD1 (6 bases). The CDR3 totals 21 residues. Germline values: CDR1 SGHVS, CDR2 FNYEAQ. Trimming removed 5 bases at V and 0 bases at J, with 31 bases between.

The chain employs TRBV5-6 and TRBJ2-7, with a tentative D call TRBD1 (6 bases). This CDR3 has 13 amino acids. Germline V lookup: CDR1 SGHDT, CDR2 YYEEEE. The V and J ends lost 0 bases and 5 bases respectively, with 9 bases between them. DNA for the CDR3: TGTGCCAGCAGCTTGGGACAGGCGGACGAGCAGTACTTC. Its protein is CASSLGQADEQYF. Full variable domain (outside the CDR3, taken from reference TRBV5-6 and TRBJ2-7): DAGVTQSPTHLIKTRGQQVTLRCSPKSGHDTVSWYQQALGQGPQFIFQYYEEEERQRGNFPDRFSGHQFPNYSSELNVNALLLGDSALYLCASSLGQADEQYFGPGTRLTVT.

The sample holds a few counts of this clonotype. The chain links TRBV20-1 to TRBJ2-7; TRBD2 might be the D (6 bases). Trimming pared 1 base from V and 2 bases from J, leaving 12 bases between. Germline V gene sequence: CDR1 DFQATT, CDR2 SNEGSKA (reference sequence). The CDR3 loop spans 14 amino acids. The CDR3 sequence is CSARGLRGTYEQYF. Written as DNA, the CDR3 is TGCAGTGCTAGAGGATTACGGGGGACCTACGAGCAGTACTTC.

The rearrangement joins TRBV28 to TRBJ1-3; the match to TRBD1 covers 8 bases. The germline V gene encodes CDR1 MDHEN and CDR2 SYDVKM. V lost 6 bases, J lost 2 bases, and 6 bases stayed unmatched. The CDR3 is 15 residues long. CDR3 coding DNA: TGTGCCAGCAGACAAGGACAGGGAACTGGAAACACCATATATTTT. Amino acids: CASRQGQGTGNTIYF.

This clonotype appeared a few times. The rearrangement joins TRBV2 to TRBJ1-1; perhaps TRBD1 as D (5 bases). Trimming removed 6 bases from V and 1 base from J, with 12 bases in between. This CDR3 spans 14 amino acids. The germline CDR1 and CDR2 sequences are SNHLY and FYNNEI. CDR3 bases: TGTGCCAGCAGCCGATTACAGGAGAACACTGAAGCTTTCTTT. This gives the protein CASSRLQENTEAFF.

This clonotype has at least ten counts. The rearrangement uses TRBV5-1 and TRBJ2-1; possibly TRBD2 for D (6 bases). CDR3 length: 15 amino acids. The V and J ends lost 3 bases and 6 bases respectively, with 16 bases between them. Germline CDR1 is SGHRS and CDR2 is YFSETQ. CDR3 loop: CASSSPGTSVNEQFF. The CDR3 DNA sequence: TGCGCCAGCAGCTCCCCCGGGACTTCAGTCAATGAGCAGTTCTTC.

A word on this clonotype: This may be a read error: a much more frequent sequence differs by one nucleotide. The CDR3 reads CASSLDMDEKLFF. CDR3 nucleotides: TGTGCCAGCAGCTTAGACATGGACGAAAAACTGTTTTTT. The chain has TRBV7-4 and TRBJ1-4; D is unresolved. Germline assignment: CDR1 SGHVT and CDR2 SQSDAQ. CDR3 length equals 13 residues. Trimming removed 1 base from V and 8 bases from J, with 8 bases in between. Filled out from reference TRBV7-4 and TRBJ1-4, the complete variable domain reads GAGVSQSPRYKVAKRGRDVALRCDSISGHVTLYWYRQTLGQGSEVLTYSQSDAQRDKSGRPSGRFSAERPERSVSTLKIQRTEQGDSAVYLCASSLDMDEKLFFGSGTQLSVL.

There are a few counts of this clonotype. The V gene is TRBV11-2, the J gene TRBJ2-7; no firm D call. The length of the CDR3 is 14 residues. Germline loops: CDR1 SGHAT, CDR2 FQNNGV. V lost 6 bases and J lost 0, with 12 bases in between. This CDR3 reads CASRPEANSYEQYF. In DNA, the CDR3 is TGTGCCAGCAGACCAGAAGCTAACTCCTACGAGCAGTACTTC. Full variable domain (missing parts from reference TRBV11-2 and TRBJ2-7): EAGVAQSPRYKIIEKRQSVAFWCNPISGHATLYWYQQILGQGPKLLIQFQNNGVVDDSQLPKDRFSAERLKGVDSTLKIQPAKLEDSAVYLCASRPEANSYEQYFGPGTRLTVT.

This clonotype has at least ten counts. The DNA for the CDR3 is TGTGCCAGCAGCCCCCAACCCGGGGACAGGGTATGGGGCGACACCGGGGAGCTGTTTTTT. Encoded protein: CASSPQPGDRVWGDTGELFF. This sequence joins TRBV7-9 and TRBJ2-2, with 9 bases matching TRBD1. With V trimmed by 5 bases and J by 3 bases, 19 bases remained unmatched. CDR1 is SEHNR, CDR2 FQNEAQ, per germline (reference sequence). This CDR3 contains 20 residues.

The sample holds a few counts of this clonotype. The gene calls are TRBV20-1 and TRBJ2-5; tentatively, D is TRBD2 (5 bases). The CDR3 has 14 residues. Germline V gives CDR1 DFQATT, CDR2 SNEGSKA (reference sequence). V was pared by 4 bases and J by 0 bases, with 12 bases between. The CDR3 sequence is CSATLPGDQETQYF. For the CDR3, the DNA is TGCAGTGCTACCCTGCCCGGGGACCAAGAGACCCAGTACTTC.

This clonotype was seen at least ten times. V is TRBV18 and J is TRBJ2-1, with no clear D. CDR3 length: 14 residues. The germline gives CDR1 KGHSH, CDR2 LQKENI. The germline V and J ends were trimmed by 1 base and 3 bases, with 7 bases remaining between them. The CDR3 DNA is TGTGCCAGCTCACCACAGGGATACTACAATGAGCAGTTCTTC. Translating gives CASSPQGYYNEQFF.

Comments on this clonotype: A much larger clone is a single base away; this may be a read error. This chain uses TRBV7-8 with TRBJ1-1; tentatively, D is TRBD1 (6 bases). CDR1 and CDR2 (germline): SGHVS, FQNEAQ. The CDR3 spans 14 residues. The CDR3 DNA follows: TGTGCCAACAGCTTCCGGACAGCGAACACTGAAGCTTTCTTT. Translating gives CANSFRTANTEAFF.

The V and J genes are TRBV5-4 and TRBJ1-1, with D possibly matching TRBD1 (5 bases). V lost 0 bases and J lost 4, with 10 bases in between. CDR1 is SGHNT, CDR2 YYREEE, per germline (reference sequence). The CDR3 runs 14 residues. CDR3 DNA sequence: TGTGCCAGCAGCTTGGCGAGGGGAACCACTGAAGCTTTCTTT. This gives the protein CASSLARGTTEAFF.

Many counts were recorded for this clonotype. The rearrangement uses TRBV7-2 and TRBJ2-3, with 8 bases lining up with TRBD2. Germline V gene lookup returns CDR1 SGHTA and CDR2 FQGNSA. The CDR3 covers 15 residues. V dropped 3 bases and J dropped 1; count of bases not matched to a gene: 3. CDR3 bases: TGTGCCAGCAGCTTCGATAGCGGGGGCACAGATACGCAGTATTTT. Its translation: CASSFDSGGTDTQYF.

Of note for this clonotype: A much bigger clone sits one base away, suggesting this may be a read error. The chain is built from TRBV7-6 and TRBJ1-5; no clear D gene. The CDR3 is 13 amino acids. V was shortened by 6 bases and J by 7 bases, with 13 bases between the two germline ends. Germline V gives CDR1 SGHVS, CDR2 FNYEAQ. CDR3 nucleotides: TGTGCCAGCAGAACCGGACCGGGGCAGCCCCAGCATTTT. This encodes CASRTGPGQPQHF.

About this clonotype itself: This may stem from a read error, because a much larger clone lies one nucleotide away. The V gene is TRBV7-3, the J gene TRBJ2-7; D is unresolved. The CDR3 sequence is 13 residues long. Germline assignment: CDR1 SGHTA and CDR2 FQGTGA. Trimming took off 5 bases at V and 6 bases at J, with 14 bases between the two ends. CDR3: CASSKEAACEQYF. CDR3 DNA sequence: TGTGCCAGCAGCAAGGAAGCAGCCTGCGAGCAGTACTTC.